This is a list of T cell receptor beta chains from one sample in a study of shared clonotypes between healthy human individuals. The repertoire was sequenced with immunoSEQ multiplex PCR; TCRdb's copy has only in-frame clones and lacks some. The table records roughly 890,000 clones, 90% to 95% of them present only once. Input material: naive CD8+ T cells sorted from blood. These receptors originate from a young man in good health. Both conserved end residues are part of each CDR3. The D gene is left open where the match is weak. The size field is filled for only some rows; it gives once, few, many or a size class.

>TRBD1|TRBJ1-1|.|TRBV9
CASSGDRATEAFF
TGTGCCAGCAGCGGTGACAGGGCCACTGAAGCTTTCTTT
>TRBD1|TRBJ2-1|.|TRBV6-5
CASSLTGDNEQFF
TGTGCCAGCAGCCTAACAGGGGACAATGAGCAGTTCTTC
>.|TRBJ1-4|.|TRBV11-2
CASSSMDLSGEKLFF
TGTGCCAGCAGCTCGATGGATCTATCAGGAGAAAAACTGTTTTTT
>.|TRBJ2-7|.|TRBV7-2
CASSLARAVREQYF
TGTGCCAGCAGCTTAGCACGGGCGGTCCGCGAGCAGTACTTC
>TRBD2|TRBJ2-3|.|TRBV27
CASSFQGGRVYPDTQYF
TGTGCCAGCAGTTTCCAGGGCGGGAGGGTTTATCCAGATACGCAGTATTTT
>.|TRBJ1-1|.|TRBV6-5
CASSYSVVSRDTEAFF
TGTGCCAGCAGTTACTCCGTCGTATCACGGGACACTGAAGCTTTCTTT
>.|TRBJ2-1|.|TRBV12-1
CASSFASGTSSGYNEQFF
.
>.|TRBJ2-7|.|TRBV27
CASSLMRGAYEQYF
TGTGCCAGCAGTTTAATGAGGGGAGCCTACGAGCAGTACTTC
>.|TRBJ2-1|.|TRBV4-1
CASSHLKNEQFF
TGCGCCAGCAGCCATTTGAAGAATGAGCAGTTCTTC
>.|TRBJ1-1|.|TRBV7-6
CASSLGGEAFF
TGTGCCAGCAGCTTAGGCGGTGAAGCTTTCTTT
>.|TRBJ2-1|.|TRBV19
CASSRVGTSNEQFF
TGTGCCAGTAGTAGGGTGGGGACTTCGAATGAGCAGTTCTTC
>.|TRBJ2-2|.|TRBV14
CASGPRGRIGTGELFF
TGTGCCAGCGGGCCGCGGGGGCGGATCGGTACCGGGGAGCTGTTTTTT
>.|TRBJ2-1|.|TRBV19
CASSFFSRGDNEQFF
TGTGCCAGTAGTTTCTTTTCAAGGGGGGACAATGAGCAGTTCTTC
>TRBD1|TRBJ2-2|.|TRBV27
CASSFHRGSGELFF
TGTGCCAGCAGTTTTCACAGGGGATCCGGGGAGCTGTTTTTT
>.|TRBJ1-5|.|TRBV7-9
CASSLGGRGAKHF
TGTGCCAGCAGCTTAGGTGGCAGAGGGGCAAAGCATTTT
>.|TRBJ1-1|.|TRBV11-2
CASSLDQFMNTEAFF
TGTGCCAGCAGCTTAGATCAGTTCATGAACACTGAAGCTTTCTTT
>TRBD1|TRBJ1-1|.|TRBV5-6
CASSLYSGGFGIGTEAFF
TGTGCCAGCAGCTTGTATTCAGGGGGCTTCGGGATCGGCACTGAAGCTTTCTTT
>TRBD2|TRBJ2-7|.|TRBV9
CASSVLAGPQVEQYF
TGTGCCAGCAGCGTGCTAGCGGGGCCCCAGGTGGAGCAGTACTTC
>.|TRBJ1-1|.|TRBV14
CASSQGGRTEAFF
TGTGCCAGCAGCCAAGGGGGGCGGACTGAAGCTTTCTTT
>.|TRBJ1-1|.|TRBV27
CASSLLRQRNTEAFF
TGTGCCAGCAGTTTATTGAGGCAACGAAACACTGAAGCTTTCTTT
>TRBD1|TRBJ2-7|.|TRBV10-2
CASSELGQGTEQYF
TGCGCCAGCAGTGAGTTGGGACAGGGGACCGAGCAGTACTTC
>.|TRBJ2-7|.|TRBV7-8
CASSFLETSSYEQYF
TGTGCCAGCAGCTTCCTGGAAACTAGCTCCTACGAGCAGTACTTC
>.|TRBJ1-5|.|TRBV7-9
CASSRTNQPQHF
TGTGCCAGCAGCCGGACCAATCAGCCCCAGCATTTT
>TRBD2|TRBJ2-1|.|TRBV29-1
CSVELGLEYNEQFF
TGCAGCGTTGAACTTGGACTAGAGTACAATGAGCAGTTCTTC
>.|TRBJ1-1|.|TRBV28
CASSLEREAFF
TGTGCCAGCAGTTTGGAGAGAGAAGCTTTCTTT
>.|TRBJ2-5|.|TRBV9
CASSVDIQETQYF
TGTGCCAGCAGCGTAGACATTCAAGAGACCCAGTACTTC
>TRBD2|TRBJ2-3|.|TRBV27
CASSFGATSGHTDTQYF
TGTGCCAGCAGTTTCGGGGCAACTAGCGGACACACAGATACGCAGTATTTT
>.|TRBJ2-7|many|TRBV7-9
CASTRVGSHEQYF
TGTGCCAGCACCCGGGTAGGTAGCCACGAGCAGTACTTC
>.|TRBJ1-2|few|TRBV28
CASSPDYGYTF
TGTGCCAGCAGCCCAGACTATGGCTACACCTTC
>.|TRBJ2-7|.|TRBV7-9
CASSSRSYEQYF
TGTGCCAGCAGCTCCAGATCCTACGAGCAGTACTTC
>TRBD2|TRBJ2-3|.|TRBV15
CATSGPSGGVDTQYF
TGTGCCACCAGCGGTCCTAGCGGGGGGGTAGATACGCAGTATTTT
>TRBD1|TRBJ1-2|.|TRBV9
CASSSRGGGSYGYTF
TGTGCCAGCAGCTCCCGGGGAGGGGGCTCTTATGGCTACACCTTC
>.|TRBJ2-6|.|TRBV7-2
CASSLSSGANVLTF
TGTGCCAGCAGCCTAAGCTCTGGGGCCAACGTCCTGACTTTC
>.|TRBJ2-3|.|TRBV5-4
CASSPGTLNTDTQYF
TGTGCCAGCAGCCCCGGGACCCTAAACACAGATACGCAGTATTTT
>TRBD1|TRBJ1-3|once|TRBV10-3
CAISPGQSSGNTIYF
TGTGCCATCAGTCCGGGACAGAGCTCTGGAAACACCATATATTTT
>.|TRBJ2-7|.|TRBV5-5
CASSLYGYEQYF
TGTGCCAGCAGCTTGTATGGATACGAGCAGTACTTC
>.|TRBJ2-7|.|TRBV27
CASSFMAPWEQYF
TGTGCCAGCAGTTTTATGGCTCCCTGGGAGCAGTACTTC
>.|TRBJ1-2|.|TRBV6-1
CASSHREAFPYGYTF
TGTGCCAGCAGCCACCGGGAAGCTTTCCCCTATGGCTACACCTTC
>TRBD1|TRBJ1-1|once|TRBV29-1
CSGGQGSEAFF
TGCAGCGGGGGACAGGGCTCTGAAGCTTTCTTT
>.|TRBJ2-7|.|TRBV4-1
CASSPGGQVARGISYEQYF
TGCGCCAGCAGCCCGGGGGGACAGGTAGCGAGGGGGATCTCCTACGAGCAGTACTTC
>.|TRBJ1-1|.|TRBV6-5
CASSQTQVYGTEAFF
TGTGCCAGCAGTCAAACACAGGTCTATGGCACTGAAGCTTTCTTT
>.|TRBJ1-2|.|TRBV12-5
CASGLGGDGYTF
TGTGCTAGTGGTTTGGGGGGTGATGGCTACACCTTC
>.|TRBJ1-5|.|TRBV21-1
CASTLLRHRASNQPQHF
TGTGCCAGCACCCTTCTAAGGCACAGGGCGAGCAATCAGCCCCAGCATTTT
>TRBD1|TRBJ1-4|.|TRBV5-4
CASSLGAGTGVKLFF
TGTGCCAGCAGCTTGGGGGCCGGGACAGGGGTGAAACTGTTTTTT
>.|TRBJ2-2|.|TRBV15
CATCLGRNTGELFF
TGTGCCACCTGCCTAGGGAGGAACACCGGGGAGCTGTTTTTT
>TRBD1|TRBJ2-3|.|TRBV30
CAWRGQGTDTQYF
TGTGCCTGGAGGGGACAGGGGACAGATACGCAGTATTTT